These 23 T cell receptor beta chains originate from one sample sequenced in a study of cytomegalovirus exposure and HLA in healthy donors. The PCR was carried out with 60 Vbeta primers and 13 Jbeta primers. The repertoire was sequenced with immunoSEQ multiplex PCR; TCRdb's copy has only in-frame clones and lacks some. This table has over 150,000 clones, more than 80% appearing once. Sequencing was done on a sample of PBMCs. The origin of the receptors is a woman aged 18-29 years in good health and CMV-seronegative.

The rearrangement uses TRBV5-1 and TRBJ1-6; 7 bases are shared with TRBD1. CDR3 length: 14 residues. The germline CDR1 and CDR2 sequences are SGHRS and YFSETQ. The V segment lost 3 bases and the J segment 7 bases; nucleotides outside the gene matches: 4. The CDR3 nucleotides read TGCGCCAGCAGCTCCGGGACAGAAAATTCACCCCTCCACTTT. Translation: CASSSGTENSPLHF.

This chain links TRBV4-1 with TRBJ1-2, with TRBD1 matching over 10 bases. V trimming: 1 base; J trimming: 2 bases; junction bases outside the gene matches: 4. This CDR3 is 16 amino acids long. Germline V gene data show CDR1 as MGHRA and CDR2 as YSYEKL. The CDR3 protein is CASSQGQGARNYGYTF. The DNA for the CDR3 is TGCGCCAGCAGCCAAGGACAGGGGGCCCGCAACTATGGCTACACCTTC.

The chain joins TRBV27 to TRBJ1-2; TRBD1 aligns across 9 bases. Germline CDR1 and CDR2: MNHEY and SMNVEV (reference sequence). The CDR3 sequence is 13 residues long. The V gene end was trimmed by 8 bases and the J gene end by 6 bases; junction bases not matched to a gene: 7. The CDR3 reads CASFGQGTHGYTF. CDR3 sequence (DNA): TGTGCCAGCTTCGGACAGGGGACTCATGGCTACACCTTC.

The chain is built from TRBV28 and TRBJ1-2; D is uncertain. Trimming shortened V by 6 bases and J by 2 bases, and 7 bases separated the two germline ends. The germline V gene has CDR1 MDHEN and CDR2 SYDVKM. There are 12 residues in the CDR3. CDR3 sequence (DNA): TGTGCCAGCAGCAGGAGGAACTATGGCTACACCTTC. Translating it yields CASSRRNYGYTF.

V and J are TRBV9 and TRBJ2-3; 7 bases fit TRBD1. Germline V gives CDR1 SGDLS, CDR2 YYNGEE. Trimming at V came to 3 bases and at J to 2 bases, leaving 12 bases not matched to a gene. The length of the CDR3 is 17 residues. The CDR3 nucleotides are TGTGCCAGCAGCGCGGGGCTACTAGGGGGCGTCACAGATACGCAGTATTTT. Translating it yields CASSAGLLGGVTDTQYF.

The V call is TRBV19, the J call TRBJ2-2, with D possibly TRBD2 on 5 matching bases. Per germline, CDR1 LNHDA and CDR2 SQIVND (reference sequence). The CDR3 covers 15 residues. V lost 5 bases, J lost 0 bases, and 10 bases lay in between. This CDR3 is CASSGGRPNTGELFF. CDR3 in DNA: TGTGCCAGTAGTGGAGGCAGGCCGAACACCGGGGAGCTGTTTTTT.

The chain carries TRBV6-5 and TRBJ2-1, with D possibly TRBD1 on 5 matching bases. Germline-derived CDR1 and CDR2 are MNHEY and SVGAGI. V was clipped by 7 bases and J by 2 bases, with 9 bases between them. The CDR3 sequence is 13 residues long. Here the CDR3 DNA reads TGTGCCAGCACCAGGACACCCTACAATGAGCAGTTCTTC. This gives the protein CASTRTPYNEQFF.

The V and J genes are TRBV4-1 and TRBJ2-7; TRBD1 aligns across 9 bases. Germline-derived CDR1 and CDR2 are MGHRA and YSYEKL. This CDR3 region has 14 residues. The V and J ends lost 4 bases and 2 bases, in that order; junction bases with no gene match: 3. CDR3 DNA sequence: TGCGCCAGCAGCCTAGGGACAGGGACCTACGAGCAGTACTTC. Translated: CASSLGTGTYEQYF.

This chain uses TRBV5-4 with TRBJ2-7; 9 bases map to TRBD2. Losses at the gene ends were 2 bases for V and 7 bases for J; bases not matched to a gene: 13. Germline values: CDR1 SGHNT, CDR2 YYREEE (reference sequence). The CDR3 has 16 amino acids. CDR3 protein: CASSFALAGGPGEQYF. CDR3 sequence (DNA): TGTGCCAGCAGCTTTGCACTGGCGGGAGGGCCGGGGGAGCAGTACTTC.

The gene calls are TRBV5-1 and TRBJ2-5; 11 nucleotides agree with TRBD2. TRBJ2-7 matches the DNA end more closely, so the J call is doubtful. The CDR3 totals 17 residues. Germline V gene lookup returns CDR1 SGHRS and CDR2 YFSETQ. CDR3 nucleotides: TGCGCCAGCAGCTTGAATCCAACTAGCGGGGGCGACTACGAGCAGTACTTC. Amino acids: CASSLNPTSGGDYEQYF.

The J gene is TRBJ2-7, the V gene TRBV20-1; 8 bases map to TRBD1. V was clipped by 7 bases and J by 4 bases; unmatched bases: 3. CDR1 DFQATT and CDR2 SNEGSKA come from the germline V gene (reference sequence). The CDR3 totals 11 residues. DNA of the CDR3: TGCAGTGGAGGACAGGGTTACGAGCAGTACTTC. Translation: CSGGQGYEQYF.

V is TRBV13 and J is TRBJ1-1; 11 bases line up with TRBD1. The CDR3 totals 17 residues. Looked up from germline, CDR1 is PRHDT and CDR2 is FYEKMQ (reference sequence). V lost 5 bases to trimming and J lost 1 base; unmatched junction nucleotides: 9. CDR3 in DNA: TGTGCCAGCAGCCCCACCGGGACAGGGGGAGCGAACACTGAAGCTTTCTTT. This translates into CASSPTGTGGANTEAFF.

This chain uses TRBV2 with TRBJ1-1, with 7 bases identical to TRBD1. CDR1 and CDR2 from the germline V gene are SNHLY and FYNNEI. CDR3 length: 13 amino acids. Unmatched junction bases numbered 6, after V lost 6 bases and J lost 5 bases. The CDR3 sequence is CASRPSGGTEAFF. The CDR3 coding sequence is TGTGCCAGCAGACCATCAGGGGGAACTGAAGCTTTCTTT.

V is TRBV29-1 and J is TRBJ2-1, with D perhaps matching TRBD2 (6 bases). This CDR3 region has 13 residues. Trimming took 8 bases from V and 0 from J, leaving 11 bases between them. Germline V gene data show CDR1 as SQVTM and CDR2 as ANQGSEA. CDR3: CSSLGGSYNEQFF. The CDR3 bases are TGCAGCTCACTCGGGGGCTCCTACAATGAGCAGTTCTTC.

This CDR3 reads CASSAGTVPQHF. The CDR3 DNA sequence: TGTGCCAGCAGCGCGGGGACGGTGCCCCAGCATTTT. V is TRBV2 and J is TRBJ1-5; TRBD1 is a possible D gene (5 bases). The ends were cut back, 6 bases at V and 9 bases at J, with 12 bases in the middle. The germline V gene encodes CDR1 SNHLY and CDR2 FYNNEI. The CDR3 length is 12 residues.

The chain links TRBV10-3 to TRBJ1-4, with D maybe TRBD1 (6 bases). Germline V lookup: CDR1 ENHRY, CDR2 SYGVKD. V lost 5 bases and J 5 bases, leaving 12 bases between the germline ends. The CDR3 extends over 14 amino acids. CDR3 bases: TGTGCCATCAGTCGGACAGCCGAGAATGAAAAACTGTTTTTT. Translated: CAISRTAENEKLFF.

The chain employs TRBV7-6 and TRBJ2-1, with 9 positions matching TRBD2. CDR3 length: 16 amino acids. The V gene end was trimmed by 2 bases and the J gene end by 6 bases; junction bases not matched to a gene: 8. Germline CDR1 SGHVS, CDR2 FNYEAQ. CDR3 residues: CASSLMMRGGFNEQFF. The DNA of the CDR3 is TGTGCCAGCAGCTTAATGATGCGGGGGGGCTTCAATGAGCAGTTCTTC.

This chain joins TRBV9 and TRBJ1-1, with TRBD1 matching 7 bases. Unmatched junction bases numbered 8, after V lost 5 bases and J lost 1 base. The germline gives CDR1 SGDLS, CDR2 YYNGEE. The CDR3 has 15 residues. DNA for the CDR3: TGTGCCAGCAGAGCGACCGGGACAGCGAACACTGAAGCTTTCTTT. This translates into CASRATGTANTEAFF.

Turning to this clone: An end of the junction differs from the germline gene, which may be a read error. The rearrangement uses TRBV29-1 and TRBJ1-1; D is unresolved. The CDR3 is 12 amino acids. CDR1 is SQVTM and CDR2 is ANQGSEA in the germline V gene. Here the CDR3 reads CSVEGGNTEAFF. The CDR3 bases are TGCAGCGTCGAAGGAGGGAACACTGAAGCTTTCTTT.

The V and J genes are TRBV5-4 and TRBJ2-1; maybe TRBD1 (7 bases). The CDR3 spans 14 residues. V gave up 3 bases and J gave up 10 bases, with 17 bases separating them. CDR1 and CDR2 (germline): SGHNT, YYREEE (reference sequence). The CDR3 DNA reads as TGTGCCAGCAGCTCATTAGGGGCAGGGGGGGAGCAGTTCTTC. Translation: CASSSLGAGGEQFF.

V gene TRBV10-1 combines with J gene TRBJ1-1, with D perhaps matching TRBD1 (5 bases). Germline V gene data show CDR1 as WNHNN and CDR2 as SYGVQD (reference sequence). Deletions cut 8 bases from V and 4 bases from J, with 14 bases between. The CDR3 length is 13 residues. The CDR3, as DNA: TGCGCCAGCTCGAGTTCGGGGGGCACTGAAGCTTTCTTT. Translated: CASSSSGGTEAFF.

The genes are TRBV6-6 and TRBJ1-1; D perhaps matches TRBD1 (6 bases). Between the trimmed V and J ends, which lost 5 bases and 6 bases, there was a span of 13 bases. Germline V gene data show CDR1 as MNHNY and CDR2 as SVGAGI (reference sequence). The CDR3 spans 13 residues. The CDR3 DNA sequence: TGTGCCAGCAGTACTGCACAGGGCCCTGAAGCTTTCTTT. It encodes CASSTAQGPEAFF.

The CDR3 DNA is TGTGCCAGTAGTCTACAGGGGAACACTGAAGCTTTCTTT. It codes for CASSLQGNTEAFF. The chain combines TRBV19 with TRBJ1-1; D is perhaps TRBD1 (6 bases). CDR1 LNHDA and CDR2 SQIVND come from the germline V gene (reference sequence). The CDR3 has 13 residues. V lost 5 bases, J lost 1 base, and 8 bases lay in between.